Below are 16 T cell receptor beta chains sequenced from a single sample in a study of T cell responses to AZD1222 COVID-19 vaccine. Profiling relied on immunoSEQ multiplex PCR, and the TCRdb table lists in-frame clones only, not all of them. This table holds fewer than 150,000 clones, approximately 90% found once. Here the sequenced sample was peripheral blood, taken on day 0 of AZD1222 vaccination. The receptor set was obtained from an adult in good health.

In its sample, this clone was seen once. The chain couples TRBV20-1 to TRBJ1-2; D remains unclear. Germline values: CDR1 DFQATT, CDR2 SNEGSKA (reference sequence). The V end was cut by 3 bases, the J end by 4 bases, with 6 bases between. This CDR3 is 11 amino acids long. DNA for the CDR3: TGCAGTGCTAGTGATCGCTATGGCTACACCTTC. This sequence encodes CSASDRYGYTF.

This rearrangement joins TRBV15 to TRBJ2-5; D is unresolved. The germline V and J ends were trimmed by 0 bases and 4 bases, with 6 bases remaining between them. Germline CDR1 and CDR2: LNHNV and YYDKDF (reference sequence). CDR3 length: 13 residues. CDR3 region: CATSRELRETQYF. In DNA, the CDR3 is TGTGCCACCAGCAGAGAACTACGAGAGACCCAGTACTTC.

The V call is TRBV3-1 (or the pseudogene TRBV3-2), the J call TRBJ2-3; 9 nucleotides agree with TRBD2. The CDR3 contains 14 residues. Per germline, CDR1 LGHDT and CDR2 YNNKEL (reference sequence). Trimming at V came to 4 bases and at J to 8 bases, leaving 7 bases not matched to a gene. The CDR3 sequence: CASSRREGLGTQYF. Written as DNA, the CDR3 is TGTGCCAGCAGCCGGCGGGAGGGCCTGGGTACGCAGTATTTT.

Turning to this clone: This clone may be a read error of a much larger clone one base away. The genes are TRBV11-1 and TRBJ1-1; D is unresolved. CDR1 SGHAT and CDR2 FQDESV come from the germline V gene (reference sequence). The CDR3 is 14 amino acids. Trimming removed 1 base from V and 1 base from J, with 7 bases in between. Here the CDR3 reads CASSLGAANTEAFF. CDR3 DNA sequence: TGTGCCAGCAGCTTAGGGGCGGCGAACACTGAAGCTTTCTTT.

The rearrangement uses TRBV3-1 (or the pseudogene TRBV3-2) and TRBJ2-3; D might be TRBD2 (6 bases). In germline, CDR1 is LGHDT, CDR2 YNNKEL (reference sequence). Trimming removed 4 bases from V and 4 bases from J, with 12 bases in between. There are 14 residues in the CDR3. For the CDR3, the DNA is TGTGCCAGCAGCCCCGGGGGTTCCGCAGATACGCAGTATTTT. It specifies CASSPGGSADTQYF.

This chain links TRBV6-2 or TRBV6-3 with TRBJ1-5; 7 bases match TRBD1. Unmatched junction bases numbered 7, after V lost 4 bases and J lost 4 bases. There are 15 residues in the CDR3. CDR1 is MNHEY, CDR2 SVGEGT, per germline. Here the CDR3 reads CASSFRTGGNQPQHF. The DNA of the CDR3 is TGTGCCAGCAGTTTTAGGACAGGCGGGAATCAGCCCCAGCATTTT.

The genes are TRBV3-1 (or the pseudogene TRBV3-2) and TRBJ1-2; D ambiguous. The germline V gene has CDR1 LGHDT and CDR2 YNNKEL (reference sequence). The CDR3 is 14 amino acids. V dropped 3 bases and J dropped 0 bases, with 8 bases sitting between them. The CDR3 DNA sequence: TGTGCCAGCAGCCAGGGGATTCCTAACTATGGCTACACCTTC. This encodes CASSQGIPNYGYTF.

The chain uses TRBV28 and TRBJ2-1, with 7 bases matching TRBD2. Germline V gives CDR1 MDHEN, CDR2 SYDVKM. Unmatched junction bases numbered 8, after V lost 6 bases and J lost 6 bases. The CDR3 consists of 14 residues. CDR3 DNA: TGTGCCAGCAGACTCGCGGGAGAGGTCAATGAGCAGTTCTTC. Amino acid sequence: CASRLAGEVNEQFF.

The rearrangement uses TRBV7-2 and TRBJ1-1; perhaps TRBD1 as D (5 bases). Per germline, CDR1 SGHTA and CDR2 FQGNSA. Trimming removed 1 base from V and 8 bases from J, with 17 bases in between. The CDR3 length is 15 residues. The CDR3 DNA is TGTGCCAGCAGCTTAGTTCTGGGGACCCGTCTAGAAGCTTTCTTT. Its translation is CASSLVLGTRLEAFF.

About this clone itself: Germline and junction disagree at one end, which may indicate a read error. The rearrangement joins TRBV5-1 to TRBJ1-6; 7 nucleotides agree with TRBD1. This CDR3 is 16 amino acids long. Germline CDR1 is SGHRS and CDR2 is YFSETQ. CDR3 amino acids: CASSLGRQGYNSPLHF. CDR3 DNA sequence: TGCGCCAGCAGTTTGGGCAGACAGGGTTATAATTCACCCCTCCACTTT.

Details on this clone: The sample contains more than one DNA sequence encoding this CDR3. This chain uses TRBV6-5 with TRBJ1-5; D perhaps matches TRBD1 (5 bases). Germline V gives CDR1 MNHEY, CDR2 SVGAGI. The CDR3 length is 14 residues. Trimming left V 2 bases short and J 0 bases short, with 5 bases between. The CDR3, as DNA: TGTGCCAGCAGTTACGGGGGTAGCAATCAGCCCCAGCATTTT. Protein product: CASSYGGSNQPQHF.

The chain recombines TRBV20-1 with TRBJ1-1; D gene ambiguous. V dropped 6 bases and J dropped 4 bases, with 9 bases sitting between them. This CDR3 is 11 amino acids long. Germline V gene data show CDR1 as DFQATT and CDR2 as SNEGSKA (reference sequence). The CDR3 DNA is TGCAGTGCACGGACGGCCACTGAAGCTTTCTTT. This gives the protein CSARTATEAFF.

V gene TRBV9 combines with J gene TRBJ2-2, with 10 bases identical to TRBD1. The CDR3 totals 13 residues. The germline V gene has CDR1 SGDLS and CDR2 YYNGEE. V shed 6 bases, J shed 6 bases, and the junction held 2 bases outside the gene matches. Here the CDR3 DNA reads TGTGCCAGCATGGGACAGGGGTCCGGGGAGCTGTTTTTT. This codes for CASMGQGSGELFF.

The rearrangement links TRBV5-5 to TRBJ1-1; possibly TRBD1 for D (5 bases). The V and J ends lost 0 bases and 6 bases respectively, with 24 bases between them. The germline CDR1 and CDR2 sequences are SGHKS and YYEKEE (reference sequence). This CDR3 is built from 18 residues. This CDR3 is CASSLDVEFGAGRPEAFF. The CDR3 DNA reads as TGTGCCAGCAGCTTGGACGTAGAGTTTGGGGCCGGTAGGCCTGAAGCTTTCTTT. The full variable domain, with the rest looked up from reference TRBV5-5 and TRBJ1-1, is DAGVTQSPTHLIKTRGQQVTLRCSPISGHKSVSWYQQVLGQGPQFIFQYYEKEERGRGNFPDRFSARQFPNYSSELNVNALLLGDSALYLCASSLDVEFGAGRPEAFFGQGTRLTVV.

The chain employs TRBV7-2 and TRBJ1-1, with unresolved D. V shed 1 base and J shed 6 bases, with 12 bases lying between them. The CDR3 consists of 14 residues. Germline loops: CDR1 SGHTA, CDR2 FQGNSA. CDR3 amino acids: CASSLGVSGSEAFF. Here the CDR3 DNA reads TGTGCCAGCAGCTTAGGGGTCTCAGGCTCTGAAGCTTTCTTT.

A single count supports this clone. This sequence joins TRBV10-3 and TRBJ2-5; 8 bases are shared with TRBD1. Germline CDR1 is ENHRY and CDR2 is SYGVKD. CDR3 length equals 12 residues. The V segment lost 6 bases and the J segment 4 bases; nucleotides outside the gene matches: 1. This chain's CDR3 is CAIRQGGETQYF. The CDR3 region has the DNA TGTGCCATCAGACAGGGGGGAGAGACCCAGTACTTC.